This passage covers 25 T cell receptor beta chains from one sample sequenced in a study of CD8 T cells in ankylosing spondylitis. Study-level results: What appeared characteristic of ankylosing spondylitis blood was a TCR beta motif of several highly homologous variants.

The antigens these receptors bind are not known. From the 5' RACE reads, TCRdb called clonotypes with MiXCR, one entry per CDR3 protein. The data contain some 450,000 distinct CDR3 sequences, 17% of them singletons. Sequencing used blood, either unsorted or a sorted T cell fraction (not recorded which). These receptors all come from a male donor with ankylosing spondylitis.

V is TRBV3-1 and J is TRBJ1-2; no clear D gene. With 1 base removed from V and 0 bases from J, the gap between germline ends came to 12 bases. Per the germline V gene, CDR1 is LGHDT and CDR2 is YNNKEL (reference sequence). This CDR3 is 16 amino acids long. CDR3 sequence: CASSQVSARTNYGYTF. CDR3 DNA: TGTGCCAGCAGCCAAGTCAGCGCAAGGACTAACTATGGCTACACCTTC.

The chain has TRBV11-2 and TRBJ2-3; the D is unclear. V was shortened by 5 bases and J by 0 bases, with 21 bases between the two germline ends. The germline CDR1 and CDR2 sequences are SGHAT and FQNNGV. The CDR3 covers 18 residues. For the CDR3, the DNA is TGTGCCAGCAGCCCGCACTCATCTAGACCACCGAGCACAGATACGCAGTATTTT. Translating gives CASSPHSSRPPSTDTQYF.

The genes are TRBV28 and TRBJ2-5; 9 nucleotides align to TRBD1. V trimming: 5 bases; J trimming: 6 bases; junction bases outside the gene matches: 13. The CDR3 contains 16 residues. CDR1 and CDR2 from the germline V gene are MDHEN and SYDVKM. The CDR3 region has the DNA TGTGCCAGCAGTATTCAATCCCGACAGGGGGGGAAGACCCAGTACTTC. Translating it yields CASSIQSRQGGKTQYF.

V usage is TRBV6-5 and J usage is TRBJ2-3; D gene uncertain. The germline V gene has CDR1 MNHEY and CDR2 SVGAGI. The CDR3 spans 17 residues. V was pared by 4 bases and J by 2 bases, with 19 bases between. Here the CDR3 reads CASSSSKVTAFTDTQYF. The CDR3 nucleotides are TGTGCCAGCAGTTCGTCTAAGGTAACAGCCTTCACAGATACGCAGTATTTT.

This clonotype has a handful of counts. This chain joins TRBV3-1 and TRBJ2-3; 10 nucleotides agree with TRBD2. The germline V gene encodes CDR1 LGHDT and CDR2 YNNKEL (reference sequence). The CDR3 totals 15 residues. After removal of 3 bases from V and 4 bases from J, the junction contained 4 bases not matched to a gene. CDR3: CASSHLAGAPDTQYF. CDR3 DNA: TGTGCCAGCAGCCACCTAGCGGGGGCTCCAGATACGCAGTATTTT.

The rearrangement uses TRBV6-6 and TRBJ2-3, with D tentatively TRBD1 or TRBD2 (5 bases each). Deletions cut 6 bases from V and 4 bases from J, with 11 bases between. This CDR3 is built from 13 residues. Looked up from germline, CDR1 is MNHNY and CDR2 is SVGAGI (reference sequence). The CDR3 reads CASRRDDPDTQYF. The CDR3 bases are TGTGCCAGCAGGAGGGACGACCCAGATACGCAGTATTTT.

The chain couples TRBV7-9 to TRBJ1-2; a weak D match, TRBD1 (5 bases). Germline V gene data show CDR1 as SEHNR and CDR2 as FQNEAQ (reference sequence). The CDR3 contains 15 residues. V shed 9 bases and J shed 3 bases, with 20 bases lying between them. The CDR3 reads CASIGGGTVDYGYTF. The CDR3 DNA reads as TGTGCCAGTATTGGAGGAGGGACGGTGGACTATGGCTACACCTTC.

This chain links TRBV9 with TRBJ2-1; 11 nucleotides match TRBD2. The V gene's germline CDR1 is SGDLS and CDR2 YYNGEE. The CDR3 spans 15 residues. Unmatched junction bases numbered 2, after V lost 2 bases and J lost 4 bases. As DNA, the CDR3 is TGTGCCAGCAGCGTGGGACTAGCGGAATACAATGAGCAGTTCTTC. Residues: CASSVGLAEYNEQFF.

This clonotype was detected only a few times. V gene TRBV20-1 combines with J gene TRBJ2-5, with TRBD2 matching over 10 bases. The CDR3 is 14 amino acids. The V gene end was trimmed by 3 bases and the J gene end by 5 bases; junction bases not matched to a gene: 6. CDR1 DFQATT and CDR2 SNEGSKA come from the germline V gene (reference sequence). CDR3 nucleotide sequence: TGCAGTGCTAGTCTAGCGGGAGTGGTCGAGACCCAGTACTTC. Its protein product is CSASLAGVVETQYF.

This clonotype was found a few times. This chain links TRBV5-1 with TRBJ2-1; D is unresolved. There are 12 residues in the CDR3. Germline assignment: CDR1 SGHRS and CDR2 YFSETQ. V was clipped by 0 bases and J by 8 bases, with 6 bases between them. The CDR3 nucleotides are TGCGCCAGCAGCTTGGGCCAATATGAGCAGTTCTTC. Protein: CASSLGQYEQFF.

This chain uses TRBV5-1 with TRBJ2-3, with D possibly TRBD2 on 6 matching bases. The CDR3 has 15 residues. The germline gives CDR1 SGHRS, CDR2 YFSETQ. V was trimmed by 2 bases and J by 4 bases, leaving 14 bases between them. For the CDR3, the DNA is TGCGCCAGCAGCTTCCTGACTAGTACAGCAGATACGCAGTATTTT. It specifies CASSFLTSTADTQYF.

The chain carries TRBV7-9 and TRBJ2-7; no clear D. CDR1 and CDR2 from the germline V gene are SEHNR and FQNEAQ (reference sequence). The length of the CDR3 is 13 residues. V was clipped by 3 bases and J by 6 bases, with 12 bases between them. The CDR3 protein is CASSFRPTSEQYF. The CDR3 nucleotides read TGTGCCAGCAGCTTCCGGCCCACGAGCGAGCAGTACTTC.

The rearrangement uses TRBV6-1 and TRBJ2-7; D is uncertain. V lost 2 bases and J lost 0, with 8 bases in between. Germline V gives CDR1 MNHNS, CDR2 SASEGT. The CDR3 is made up of 14 amino acids. CDR3 sequence reads: CASSEQLSSYEQYF. Written as DNA, the CDR3 is TGTGCCAGCAGTGAACAGCTGAGCTCCTACGAGCAGTACTTC.

This clonotype appeared a few times. V is TRBV4-1 and J is TRBJ2-5; possible D gene TRBD1, 6 bases. Trimming took off 4 bases at V and 1 base at J, with 13 bases between the two ends. CDR1 is MGHRA and CDR2 is YSYEKL in the germline V gene. The CDR3 covers 15 residues. CDR3 sequence: CASSPNDRIQETQYF. CDR3 nucleotide sequence: TGCGCCAGCAGCCCCAATGACAGGATCCAAGAGACCCAGTACTTC.

The rearrangement links TRBV5-1 to TRBJ2-2; 8 nucleotides line up with TRBD2. Germline-derived CDR1 and CDR2 are SGHRS and YFSETQ. Trimming took 2 bases from V and 4 from J; bases not matched to a gene: 7. The CDR3 has 16 amino acids. As DNA, the CDR3 is TGCGCCAGCAGCTTTACTAGCGGCCCAAGCACCGGGGAGCTGTTTTTT. As protein: CASSFTSGPSTGELFF.

This sequence joins TRBV30 and TRBJ1-2; D is uncertain. Germline lookup yields CDR1 GTSNPN and CDR2 SVGIG (reference sequence). The CDR3 runs 12 residues. V was pared by 6 bases and J by 3 bases, with 11 bases between. The CDR3 loop reads CACAPRDYGYTF. The CDR3 region has the DNA TGTGCCTGTGCGCCCCGGGACTATGGCTACACCTTC.

This clonotype has a count of ten or more. The chain recombines TRBV12-3 or TRBV12-4 with TRBJ1-2; D gene uncertain. V gave up 6 bases and J gave up 4 bases, with 15 bases separating them. The CDR3 length is 14 residues. In DNA, the CDR3 is TGTGCCAGCAGCTTACAAGCGGGGTTCTATGGCTACACCTTC. This codes for CASSLQAGFYGYTF.

This sequence joins TRBV2 and TRBJ2-4, with 10 bases identical to TRBD2. Germline V gene sequence: CDR1 SNHLY, CDR2 FYNNEI. The CDR3 extends over 18 amino acids. With 3 bases clipped from V and 1 base from J, the junction kept 9 bases outside the gene matches. The CDR3 is CASSDRLGTSAAKNIQYF. CDR3 coding DNA: TGTGCCAGCAGTGACCGACTAGGGACTAGCGCGGCCAAAAACATTCAGTACTTC.

This clonotype was recorded many times. The CDR3 DNA is TGTGCCATCAGTGCTGATAGCAATCAGCCCCAGCATTTT. Protein: CAISADSNQPQHF. V gene TRBV10-3 combines with J gene TRBJ1-5; no clear D gene. This CDR3 comprises 13 residues. Germline V CDR1 and CDR2: ENHRY, SYGVKD. V was cut by 4 bases and J by 0 bases, with 4 bases left in between.

The chain combines TRBV9 with TRBJ1-1; D not resolved. Trimming took 0 bases from V and 2 from J, leaving 5 bases between them. The CDR3 has 13 residues. The V gene's germline CDR1 is SGDLS and CDR2 YYNGEE. The CDR3 region is CASSVGDNTEAFF. In DNA, the CDR3 is TGTGCCAGCAGCGTAGGCGACAACACTGAAGCTTTCTTT.

This clonotype has only a few counts. The genes are TRBV7-2 and TRBJ2-1, with 8 bases that match TRBD2. Trimming at V came to 1 base and at J to 7 bases, leaving 6 bases not matched to a gene. There are 15 residues in the CDR3. The germline gives CDR1 SGHTA, CDR2 FQGNSA. DNA for the CDR3: TGTGCCAGCAGCTTAGTCCAGCCGGGGGGGAATGAGCAGTTCTTC. This codes for CASSLVQPGGNEQFF.

In this sample, this clonotype turned up many times. The chain recombines TRBV9 with TRBJ2-3; 9 positions match TRBD2. The V segment lost 4 bases and the J segment 3 bases; nucleotides outside the gene matches: 6. The CDR3 is 15 amino acids. CDR1 is SGDLS, CDR2 YYNGEE, per germline. CDR3 residues: CASSLAAGGTDTQYF. The DNA of the CDR3 is TGTGCCAGCAGCCTGGCAGCGGGAGGAACAGATACGCAGTATTTT.

This clonotype has more than one count but fewer than ten. The rearrangement joins TRBV11-2 to TRBJ2-5; tentatively, D is TRBD1 (5 bases). The germline V gene has CDR1 SGHAT and CDR2 FQNNGV. The V and J ends lost 5 bases and 4 bases respectively, with 17 bases between them. There are 15 residues in the CDR3. CDR3 region: CASSHTVGPVETQYF. The CDR3 DNA follows: TGTGCCAGCAGCCACACGGTGGGGCCGGTAGAGACCCAGTACTTC.

The chain couples TRBV7-3 to TRBJ2-3; D gene unclear. Between the trimmed V and J ends, which lost 3 bases and 4 bases, there was a span of 17 bases. Germline V CDR1 and CDR2: SGHTA, FQGTGA. The CDR3 covers 16 residues. The chain's CDR3 is CASSLAPGGGADTQYF. The DNA for the CDR3 is TGTGCCAGCAGCTTGGCCCCCGGTGGTGGGGCAGATACGCAGTATTTT.

The rearrangement joins TRBV9 to TRBJ2-3; 8 bases fit TRBD1. CDR1 is SGDLS and CDR2 is YYNGEE in the germline V gene. The CDR3 runs to 15 residues. After removal of 6 bases from V and 0 bases from J, the junction contained 6 bases not matched to a gene. The DNA for the CDR3 is TGTGCCAGCAACCCAGGGGGCGGTAGCACAGATACGCAGTATTTT. Residues: CASNPGGGSTDTQYF.